Sequencing of this T cell receptor (beta chain) was carried out in a study of shared clonotypes between healthy human individuals. Across the whole study: Each donor's CD8 memory used one plate, CD8 naive two, each CD4 subset three.

Study conclusions and caveats: Owing to a small donor count, the genetic and exposure-history diversity represented was limited.

The CDR3 is made up of 12 amino acids. Germline CDR1 SGHDT, CDR2 YYEEEE. V lost 3 bases and J 7 bases, leaving 8 bases between the germline ends. A note on this clone: The antigen is not known.

Sequenced by immunoSEQ multiplex PCR; TCRdb stores in-frame clones only, minus some. The data show some 2,100,000 clones, with around 93% seen just once and about 1.5% held by the top ten. Terminally differentiated effector memory CD45RA+ cells were excluded by CCR7 positive selection of CD45RO-negative cells. This receptor was taken from a man aged 18 to 30 in good health. Some clones in this sample may be carry-over from other donors' samples. The chain joins TRBV5-6 to TRBJ1-5; the D is unclear. Specimen: naive CD8+ T cells from PBMCs. The CDR3 DNA reads as TGTGCCAGCAGCTGGGGTCGGCAGCCCCAGCATTTT. It specifies CASSWGRQPQHF. The full variable domain, completed using reference TRBV5-6 and TRBJ1-5, is DAGVTQSPTHLIKTRGQQVTLRCSPKSGHDTVSWYQQALGQGPQFIFQYYEEEERQRGNFPDRFSGHQFPNYSSELNVNALLLGDSALYLCASSWGRQPQHFGDGTRLSIL.